This entry lists 7 T cell receptor beta chains sequenced from one sample in a study of Ad26.COV2.S vaccination and SARS-CoV-2 variants. Clones were read by immunoSEQ multiplex PCR, and TCRdb kept only the in-frame ones, dropping some. The table records around 300,000 clones, less than 90% of them present only once. The sample's treatment: some 20 received Ad26.COV2.S at low or high dose, single or two shots; five or six received placebo; per-sample allocation not given. Collection of samples fell on day 63 after the first vaccine or placebo injection. The material was peripheral blood, obtained in a trial of Ad26.COV2.S vaccine versus placebo. The origin of the receptors is a person aged 18 to 65 who received the Ad26.COV2.S COVID-19 vaccine or a placebo.

The J gene is TRBJ2-3, the V gene TRBV6-1, with TRBD2 as a possible D gene (5 bases). CDR1 and CDR2 from the germline V gene are MNHNS and SASEGT. The CDR3 runs to 16 residues. V lost 2 bases and J lost 1, with 13 bases in between. DNA for the CDR3: TGTGCCAGCAGTGAATTGCCTAGCCCTGGCACAGATACGCAGTATTTT. It yields the protein CASSELPSPGTDTQYF.

This rearrangement joins TRBV7-3 to TRBJ2-5; 10 bases map to TRBD1. V gave up 6 bases and J gave up 5 bases; unmatched junction bases: 3. CDR3 size: 13 residues. Germline CDR1 is SGHTA and CDR2 is FQGTGA. The chain's CDR3 is CASSWDRGETQYF. In DNA, the CDR3 is TGTGCCAGCAGTTGGGACAGGGGTGAGACCCAGTACTTC.

V usage is TRBV5-1 and J usage is TRBJ1-1, with D perhaps TRBD1 (6 bases). Trimming removed 4 bases from V and 4 bases from J, with 14 bases in between. From germline, CDR1 is SGHRS and CDR2 YFSETQ. The CDR3 is made up of 14 amino acids. Written as DNA, the CDR3 is TGCGCCAGCAGCCTACAGGGTTCTGGCACTGAAGCTTTCTTT. Amino acids: CASSLQGSGTEAFF. Variable domain in full (rest from reference TRBV5-1 and TRBJ1-1): KAGVTQTPRYLIKTRGQQVTLSCSPISGHRSVSWYQQTPGQGLQFLFEYFSETQRNKGNFPGRFSGRQFSNSRSEMNVSTLELGDSALYLCASSLQGSGTEAFFGQGTRLTVV.

The CDR3 protein is CSVDEPLAGGREQYF. CDR3 nucleotide sequence: TGCAGCGTTGACGAGCCCCTAGCGGGAGGTCGCGAGCAGTACTTC. The chain employs TRBV29-1 and TRBJ2-7; 11 bases agree with TRBD2. In germline, CDR1 is SQVTM, CDR2 ANQGSEA. The CDR3 has 15 amino acids. The trim removed 3 bases at V and 6 bases at J, leaving 10 bases unmatched.

This clone occurred a few times. Other DNA sequences in this specimen translate into the identical CDR3. This rearrangement joins TRBV29-1 to TRBJ1-3; D is ambiguous. Germline CDR1 reads SQVTM; CDR2 reads ANQGSEA. CDR3 length equals 12 residues. Deletions cut 6 bases from V and 4 bases from J, with 10 bases between. This CDR3 is CSVGRSGNTIYF. The CDR3 nucleotides read TGCAGCGTCGGAAGGTCGGGAAACACCATATATTTT.

V and J are TRBV24-1 and TRBJ2-5, with D perhaps given as TRBD1 or TRBD2 (5 bases each). Germline V gene sequence: CDR1 KGHDR, CDR2 SFDVKD. The V end was cut by 8 bases, the J end by 1 base, with 16 bases between. This CDR3 comprises 15 residues. Here the CDR3 DNA reads TGTGCCACCAAAAAACAGAGTGGGGGCCAAGAGACCCAGTACTTC. It is translated as CATKKQSGGQETQYF.

The chain joins TRBV5-4 to TRBJ1-4; no firm D call. With 4 bases removed from V and 3 bases from J, the gap between germline ends came to 16 bases. The CDR3 is made up of 16 amino acids. Germline V CDR1 and CDR2: SGHNT, YYREEE (reference sequence). CDR3 nucleotides: TGTGCCAGCAGCCCCGCCGGTGGGCTAGCTAATGAAAAACTGTTTTTT. Amino acids: CASSPAGGLANEKLFF.